This TCR gamma chain was profiled in a study of γδ T cells in repeated Plasmodium falciparum infection. There are many counts of this clone. Germline V lookup: CDR1 GITISATS, CDR2 ISYDGTV (reference sequence). Trimming took 12 bases from V and 5 from J; bases not matched to a gene: 10. The CDR3 has 11 amino acids. Vgamma9/Vdelta2+ and Vdelta2-negative gammadelta T cells were flow-sorted from PBMC for bulk sequencing. TCRdb fed the multiplex PCR reads to CATT. The sample carries 20,000 to 30,000 gamma-chain clones, around 3% recorded once. The V call is TRGV9, the J call TRGJ1 or TRGJ2. This clonotype originated in a pool of human donors (malaria-infected and uninfected, not separated). Sequences were obtained from gamma-delta T cells from blood. CDR3 sequence (DNA): TGTGCCCCCCCGATTCATTATAAGAAACTCTTT. Encoded protein: CAPPIHYKKLF.